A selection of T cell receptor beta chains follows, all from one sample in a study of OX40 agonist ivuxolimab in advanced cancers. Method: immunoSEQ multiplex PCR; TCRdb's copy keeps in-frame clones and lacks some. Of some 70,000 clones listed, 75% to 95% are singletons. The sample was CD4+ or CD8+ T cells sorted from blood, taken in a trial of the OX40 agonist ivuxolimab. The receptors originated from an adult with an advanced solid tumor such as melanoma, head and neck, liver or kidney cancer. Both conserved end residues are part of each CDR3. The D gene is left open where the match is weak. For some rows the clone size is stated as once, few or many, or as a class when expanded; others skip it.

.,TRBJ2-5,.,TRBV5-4,TGTGCCAGCAGCGGGGGAGGTACGGAGACCCAGTACTTC,CASSGGGTETQYF
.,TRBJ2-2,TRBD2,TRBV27,TGTGCCAGCCAGAGGTCTGGGGGACTAGCGGGAGACACCGGGGAGCTGTTTTTT,CASQRSGGLAGDTGELFF
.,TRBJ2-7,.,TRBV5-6,TGTGCCAGCAGCCCAACACCCCACAGGGAAATGAACTTC,CASSPTPHREMNF
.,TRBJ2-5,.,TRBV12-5,TGTGCTAGTGCGAACCTACCCGTCAAAGAGACCCAGTACTTC,CASANLPVKETQYF
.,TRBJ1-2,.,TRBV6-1,TGTGCCAGCAGTGATGGGACAACCAACTATGGCTACACCTTC,CASSDGTTNYGYTF
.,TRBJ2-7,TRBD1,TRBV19,TGTGCCAGTAGTAAAGGGACAGGCGCGGGATCCTCCTACGAGCAGTACTTC,CASSKGTGAGSSYEQYF
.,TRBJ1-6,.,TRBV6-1,TGTGCCAGCAATCAGGGGCCCAGCAATTCACCCCTCCACTTT,CASNQGPSNSPLHF
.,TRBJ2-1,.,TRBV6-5,TGTGCCAGCAGTGCCAGGGATGTGGGTGATGAGCAGTTCTTC,CASSARDVGDEQFF
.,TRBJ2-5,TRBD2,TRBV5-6,TGTGCCAGCAGCCCGAGACTAGCGGGAGGGCGGAGGGAGACCCAGTACTTC,CASSPRLAGGRRETQYF
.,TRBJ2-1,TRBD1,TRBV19,TGTGCCAGCAGCCCCGGGACAGGCGCCATTCGCTCCTACAATGAGCAGTTCTTC,CASSPGTGAIRSYNEQFF
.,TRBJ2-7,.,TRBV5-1,TGCGCCAGCAGTTTCGGGACGGCCTCCTACGAGCAGTACTTC,CASSFGTASYEQYF
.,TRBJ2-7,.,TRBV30,TGTGCCTGGAGTCGGACCTCCTACGAGCAGTACTTC,CAWSRTSYEQYF
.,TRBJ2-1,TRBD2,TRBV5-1,TGCGCCAGCAGGGTATTCGCGGGGGGGCCTGAGAATGAGCAGTTCTTC,CASRVFAGGPENEQFF
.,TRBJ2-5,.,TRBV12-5,TGTGCTAGTGGTTTGATAACCACAGGGTTAGGGGAGACCCAGTACTTC,CASGLITTGLGETQYF
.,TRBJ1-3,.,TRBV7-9,TGTGCCAGCAGCTTCCCCGTCGGGGCTGGAAACACCATATATTTT,CASSFPVGAGNTIYF
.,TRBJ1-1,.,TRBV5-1,TGCGCCAGCAGCTTGGACTGGGAAGGTGGAGCTTTCTTT,CASSLDWEGGAFF
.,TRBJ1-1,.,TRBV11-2,TGTGCCAGCAGCTTAGCGCGGGGGCTGGAAGCTTTCTTT,CASSLARGLEAFF
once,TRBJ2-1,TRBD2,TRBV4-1,TGCGCCAGCAGCCAGGGGGGACTACCGAGCTCCTACAATGAGCAGTTCTTC,CASSQGGLPSSYNEQFF
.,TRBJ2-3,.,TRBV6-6,TGTGCCAGCGCTACTTTGTCAGATACGCAGTATTTT,CASATLSDTQYF
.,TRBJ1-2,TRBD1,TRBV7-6,TGTGCCAGCAGCCCCGGGACAGGGGATAACCGGGGTGGCTACACCTTC,CASSPGTGDNRGGYTF
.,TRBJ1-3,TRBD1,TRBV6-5,TGTGCCAGCAGTCCACAGGGGGGTGGAAACACCATATATTTT,CASSPQGGGNTIYF
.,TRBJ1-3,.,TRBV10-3,TGTGCCATCATGGTGACAGGAGGGCGATACTCTGGAAACACCATATATTTT,CAIMVTGGRYSGNTIYF